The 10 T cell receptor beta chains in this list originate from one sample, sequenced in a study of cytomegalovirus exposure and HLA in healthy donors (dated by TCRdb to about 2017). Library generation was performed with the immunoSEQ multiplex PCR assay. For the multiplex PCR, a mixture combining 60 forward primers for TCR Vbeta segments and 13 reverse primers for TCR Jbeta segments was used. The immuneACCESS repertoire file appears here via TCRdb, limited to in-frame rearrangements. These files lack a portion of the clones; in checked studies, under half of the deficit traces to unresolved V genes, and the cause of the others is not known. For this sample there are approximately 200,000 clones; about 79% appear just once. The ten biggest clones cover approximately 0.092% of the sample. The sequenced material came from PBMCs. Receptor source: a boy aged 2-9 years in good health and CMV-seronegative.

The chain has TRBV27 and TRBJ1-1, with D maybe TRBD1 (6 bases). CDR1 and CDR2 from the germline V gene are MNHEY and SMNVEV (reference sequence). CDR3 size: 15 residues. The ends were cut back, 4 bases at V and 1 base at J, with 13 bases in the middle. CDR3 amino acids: CASSSTQGQNTEAFF. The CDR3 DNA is TGTGCCAGCAGTTCGACACAGGGTCAGAACACTGAAGCTTTCTTT.

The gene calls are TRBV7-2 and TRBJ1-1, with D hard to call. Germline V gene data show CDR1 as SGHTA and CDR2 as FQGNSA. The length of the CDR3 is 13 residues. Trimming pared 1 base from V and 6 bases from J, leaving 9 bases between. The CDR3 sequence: CASSLEEVSEAFF. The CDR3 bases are TGTGCCAGCAGCTTAGAAGAGGTATCTGAAGCTTTCTTT. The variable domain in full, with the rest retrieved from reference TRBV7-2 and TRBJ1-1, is GAGVSQSPSNKVTEKGKDVELRCDPISGHTALYWYRQSLGQGLEFLIYFQGNSAPDKSGLPSDRFSAERTGGSVSTLTIQRTQQEDSAVYLCASSLEEVSEAFFGQGTRLTVV.

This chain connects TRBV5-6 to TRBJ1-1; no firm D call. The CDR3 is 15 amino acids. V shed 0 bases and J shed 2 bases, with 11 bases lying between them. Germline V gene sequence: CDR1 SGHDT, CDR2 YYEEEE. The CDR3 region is CASSLDAEINTEAFF. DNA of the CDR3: TGTGCCAGCAGCTTGGATGCGGAGATCAACACTGAAGCTTTCTTT.

CDR3 in amino acids: CASSRPGAQAVEAFF. CDR3 in DNA: TGTGCCAGCAGCCGACCGGGAGCCCAGGCGGTTGAAGCTTTCTTT. The chain links TRBV5-5 to TRBJ1-1; D call uncertain. This CDR3 contains 15 residues. Trimming took 4 bases from V and 7 from J, leaving 20 bases between them. The germline gives CDR1 SGHKS, CDR2 YYEKEE (reference sequence).

The CDR3 here is CASSLSVDQPQHF. The CDR3 bases are TGTGCCAGCAGCTTATCGGTCGATCAGCCCCAGCATTTT. V gene TRBV7-2 combines with J gene TRBJ1-5; D remains unclear. Deletions cut 2 bases from V and 5 bases from J, with 7 bases between. Germline-derived CDR1 and CDR2 are SGHTA and FQGNSA. CDR3 size: 13 residues.

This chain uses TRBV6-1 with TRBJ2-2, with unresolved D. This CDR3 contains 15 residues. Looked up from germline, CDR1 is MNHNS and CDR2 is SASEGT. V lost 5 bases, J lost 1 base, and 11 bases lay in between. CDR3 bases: TGTGCCAGCAGTCTAGAGCCTGGGAACACCGGGGAGCTGTTTTTT. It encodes CASSLEPGNTGELFF.

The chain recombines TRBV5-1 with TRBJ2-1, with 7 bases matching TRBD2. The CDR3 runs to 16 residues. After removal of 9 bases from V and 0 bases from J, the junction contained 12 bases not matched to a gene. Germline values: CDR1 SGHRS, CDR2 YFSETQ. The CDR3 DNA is TGCGCCAACACCCCCAGCGGGGCAAGCTCCTACAATGAGCAGTTCTTC. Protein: CANTPSGASSYNEQFF.

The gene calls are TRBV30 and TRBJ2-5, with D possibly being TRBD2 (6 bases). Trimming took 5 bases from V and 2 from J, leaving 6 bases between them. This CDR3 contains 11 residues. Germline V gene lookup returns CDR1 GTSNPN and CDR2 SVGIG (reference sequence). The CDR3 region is CAWGGQETQYF. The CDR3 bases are TGTGCCTGGGGGGGGCAAGAGACCCAGTACTTC.

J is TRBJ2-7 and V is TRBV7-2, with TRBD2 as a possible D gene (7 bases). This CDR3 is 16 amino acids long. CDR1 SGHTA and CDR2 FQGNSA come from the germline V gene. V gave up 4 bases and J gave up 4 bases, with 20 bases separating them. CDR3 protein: CASSSPGGGLLYEQYF. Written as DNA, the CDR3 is TGTGCCAGCAGCTCCCCGGGCGGGGGCCTCCTATACGAGCAGTACTTC.

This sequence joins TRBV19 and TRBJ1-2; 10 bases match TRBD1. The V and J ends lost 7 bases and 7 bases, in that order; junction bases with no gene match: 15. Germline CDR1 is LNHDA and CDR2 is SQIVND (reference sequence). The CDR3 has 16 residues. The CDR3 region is CASIRAGTGEEGGYTF. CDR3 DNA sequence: TGTGCCAGTATTCGAGCCGGGACAGGGGAAGAGGGTGGCTACACCTTC.